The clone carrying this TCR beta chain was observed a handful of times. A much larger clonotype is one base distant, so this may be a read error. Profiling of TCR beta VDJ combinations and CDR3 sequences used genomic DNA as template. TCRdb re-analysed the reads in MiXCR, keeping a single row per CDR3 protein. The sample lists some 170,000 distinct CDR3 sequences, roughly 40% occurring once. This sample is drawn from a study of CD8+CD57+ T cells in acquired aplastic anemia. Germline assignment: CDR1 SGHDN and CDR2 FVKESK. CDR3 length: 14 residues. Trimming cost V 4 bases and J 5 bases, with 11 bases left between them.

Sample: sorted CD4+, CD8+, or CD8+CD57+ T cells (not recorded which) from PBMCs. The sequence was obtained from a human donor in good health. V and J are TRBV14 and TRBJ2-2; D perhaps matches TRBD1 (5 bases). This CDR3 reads CASSRTGPTGELFF. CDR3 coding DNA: TGTGCCAGCAGCCGAACAGGACCGACCGGGGAGCTGTTTTTT.